These 9 T cell receptor beta chains came from one sample sequenced in a study of vaccination and CD4 T cells after COVID-19. One entry per CDR3 protein results from TCRdb running MiXCR on the PCR reads. Found here are tens of thousands of distinct CDR3 sequences, about half of them singletons; the top ten hold 5.5% to 7.5%. Time point reported: late sampling 161 to 241 days after vaccination in a few convalescent patients. The sequenced sample was CD4+ T cells from blood, obtained about 7 months after SARS-CoV-2 vaccination. The receptor source for this set is a human donor who had recovered from COVID-19.

This rearrangement joins TRBV19 to TRBJ1-1; perhaps TRBD1 as D (5 bases). The CDR3 extends over 15 amino acids. Germline V gives CDR1 LNHDA, CDR2 SQIVND (reference sequence). Deletions cut 0 bases from V and 0 bases from J, with 8 bases between. DNA of the CDR3: TGTGCCAGTAGTATAGATTCAGGGATGAACACTGAAGCTTTCTTT. This sequence encodes CASSIDSGMNTEAFF.

There are a few counts of this clonotype. The V and J genes are TRBV7-2 and TRBJ2-4; 7 nucleotides match TRBD2. With 1 base clipped from V and 3 bases from J, the junction kept 15 bases outside the gene matches. The germline V gene has CDR1 SGHTA and CDR2 FQGNSA. The CDR3 has 19 amino acids. CDR3 DNA: TGTGCCAGCAGCTTAGGCCCGACTAGCTTAACCCTGAGCAAAAACATTCAGTACTTC. Protein product: CASSLGPTSLTLSKNIQYF.

This clonotype has just a few counts. V gene TRBV7-9 combines with J gene TRBJ2-1; a weak D match, TRBD2 (6 bases). The J call may not be correct, given that the DNA end is closer to TRBJ2-7. From germline, CDR1 is SEHNR and CDR2 FQNEAQ (reference sequence). The CDR3 length is 12 residues. CDR3 region: CASSPREYEQYF. As DNA, the CDR3 is TGTGCCAGCAGCCCGCGGGAATACGAGCAGTACTTC.

This clonotype was seen a single time. Germline is not matched at one junction end, which may reflect a read error. This chain connects TRBV6-4 to TRBJ2-7; D might be TRBD1 or TRBD2, each matching 5 bases. The length of the CDR3 is 14 residues. Germline V gives CDR1 MRHNA, CDR2 SNTAGT. The CDR3 protein is CAISELGTLSEQYF. In DNA form, the CDR3 reads TGTGCCATCAGTGAGTTAGGGACCCTTAGTGAGCAGTACTTC.

The genes are TRBV6-1 and TRBJ1-2; 8 positions match TRBD1. CDR3 length: 13 amino acids. Trimming cost V 7 bases and J 4 bases; bases outside gene matches: 5. Per the germline V gene, CDR1 is MNHNS and CDR2 is SASEGT. This CDR3 is CASKTGAGYGYTF. The DNA of the CDR3 is TGTGCCAGCAAGACAGGGGCGGGCTATGGCTACACCTTC.

This rearrangement joins TRBV7-2 to TRBJ2-1; no clear D. The germline gives CDR1 SGHTA, CDR2 FQGNSA. The V and J ends lost 3 bases and 7 bases respectively, with 16 bases between them. This CDR3 spans 15 amino acids. The CDR3 sequence is CASSLDGPRGNEQFF. The CDR3 nucleotides are TGTGCCAGCAGCTTGGACGGTCCTCGAGGTAATGAGCAGTTCTTC. Supplemented by reference TRBV7-2 and TRBJ2-1, the full variable domain reads GAGVSQSPSNKVTEKGKDVELRCDPISGHTALYWYRQSLGQGLEFLIYFQGNSAPDKSGLPSDRFSAERTGGSVSTLTIQRTQQEDSAVYLCASSLDGPRGNEQFFGPGTRLTVL.

This clonotype occurred a few times. The chain links TRBV6-1 to TRBJ1-2; possibly TRBD1 for D (5 bases). V was cut by 0 bases and J by 4 bases, with 9 bases left in between. This CDR3 has 14 amino acids. Germline values: CDR1 MNHNS, CDR2 SASEGT. CDR3 region: CASSEAWGSYGYTF. As DNA, the CDR3 is TGTGCCAGCAGTGAAGCGTGGGGGAGCTATGGCTACACCTTC.

This clonotype was seen more than once but under ten times. The chain couples TRBV7-9 to TRBJ2-5; no clear D. The CDR3 has 14 residues. V gave up 2 bases and J gave up 5 bases, with 12 bases separating them. Per germline, CDR1 SEHNR and CDR2 FQNEAQ (reference sequence). This chain's CDR3 is CASSLSTALETQYF. The CDR3 bases are TGTGCCAGCAGCTTATCCACAGCACTTGAGACCCAGTACTTC.

The V and J genes are TRBV7-2 and TRBJ2-7; 11 bases are a match to TRBD2. The CDR3 is 15 residues long. Trimming cost V 6 bases and J 3 bases; bases outside gene matches: 7. CDR1 is SGHTA, CDR2 FQGNSA, per germline. The CDR3 coding sequence is TGTGCCAGCAGAACCACTAGCGGGAGCATCTACGAGCAGTACTTC. Translated, it gives CASRTTSGSIYEQYF.